A selection of T cell receptor beta chains follows, all from one sample in a study of blood T cell repertoires in COVID-19. Sequenced by immunoSEQ multiplex PCR; TCRdb stores in-frame clones only, minus some. The sample contains 240,000 or so clones, 87% of which appear only once. The sample comprised peripheral blood. These receptors all stem from a man in his fifties or sixties who had recovered from COVID-19. Each CDR3 is given with its conserved first and last residue. A D gene is named only where the DNA matches it firmly. Some rows mark clone size as missing; the rest say once, few, many or name a class of expanded clone.

v_gene	j_gene	abundance	len	d_gene	CDR3aa	CDR3nt
TRBV6-6	TRBJ1-1	NA	13	NA	CASSVLANTEAFF	TGTGCCAGCAGTGTTCTGGCTAACACTGAAGCTTTCTTT
TRBV6-2/TRBV6-3	TRBJ2-4	NA	16	NA	CASSYGPFGAVDIQYF	TGTGCCAGCAGTTACGGCCCCTTTGGGGCTGTAGACATTCAGTACTTC
TRBV27	TRBJ2-7	NA	14	TRBD1	CASRPTGGPYEQYF	TGTGCCAGCAGGCCGACAGGGGGCCCCTACGAGCAGTACTTC
TRBV14	TRBJ2-3	NA	13	NA	CASSPPSGRTQYF	TGTGCCAGCAGCCCCCCAAGCGGCCGAACGCAGTATTTT
TRBV5-1	TRBJ1-2	NA	13	NA	CASSPGSMNGYTF	TGCGCCAGCAGCCCCGGGAGCATGAACGGCTACACCTTC
TRBV27	TRBJ1-1	NA	14	TRBD1	CASTRGQANTEAFF	TGTGCCAGCACTCGGGGACAGGCGAACACTGAAGCTTTCTTT
TRBV7-2	TRBJ1-6	few	15	NA	CASSPLGGASSPLHF	TGTGCCAGCAGCCCCCTGGGGGGGGCCTCATCACCCCTCCACTTT
TRBV27	TRBJ1-1	NA	15	TRBD1	CASSSLHRGITEAFF	TGTGCCAGCAGTTCCCTTCACAGGGGAATCACTGAAGCTTTCTTT
TRBV18	TRBJ1-2	NA	17	NA	CASSPGIRDLTRWGYTF	TGTGCCAGCTCACCCGGGATACGGGACTTAACAAGGTGGGGCTACACCTTC
TRBV6-5	TRBJ1-4	NA	14	TRBD1	CASRDRVVREKLFF	TGTGCCAGCAGGGACAGGGTGGTTCGCGAAAAACTGTTTTTT
TRBV4-1	TRBJ2-2	NA	13	TRBD1	CASHRGLGGELFF	TGCGCCAGCCACAGGGGGCTGGGCGGGGAGCTGTTTTTT
TRBV24-1	TRBJ1-6	NA	17	TRBD1	CATSDSETGGYNSPLHF	TGTGCCACCAGTGATTCCGAGACAGGGGGGTATAATTCACCCCTCCACTTT
TRBV21-1	TRBJ2-2	NA	16	NA	CASSKRDRGGTGELFF	TGTGCCAGCAGCAAAAGGGACAGGGGGGGCACCGGGGAGCTGTTTTTT
TRBV7-6	TRBJ1-3	NA	16	NA	CASSLVLADSGNTIYF	TGTGCCAGCAGCTTAGTTCTGGCTGACTCTGGAAACACCATATATTTT
TRBV7-9	TRBJ1-1	once	14	NA	CASSDPRTYTEAFF	TGTGCCAGCAGCGACCCGAGGACTTACACTGAAGCTTTCTTT
TRBV19	TRBJ2-7	NA	15	TRBD1	CASSITTGAAYEQYF	TGTGCCAGTAGTATTACAACAGGGGCCGCCTACGAGCAGTACTTC
TRBV7-2	TRBJ1-2	NA	15	NA	CASSWGGGRAYGYTF	TGTGCCAGCAGCTGGGGAGGTGGACGGGCCTATGGCTACACCTTC
TRBV27	TRBJ1-1	NA	15	TRBD1	CASKVPGGHNTEAFF	TGTGCCAGCAAAGTCCCAGGGGGCCACAACACTGAAGCTTTCTTT
TRBV5-6	TRBJ2-7	NA	12	NA	CASSFYSLEQYF	TGTGCCAGCAGCTTCTATTCCCTCGAGCAGTACTTC
TRBV5-1	TRBJ2-1	once	16	TRBD2	CASSLLAGGLHNEQFF	TGCGCCAGCAGCTTACTCGCGGGGGGCCTCCACAATGAGCAGTTCTTC
TRBV10-3	TRBJ2-2	NA	16	NA	CAISESGRIDTGELFF	TGTGCCATCAGTGAGTCTGGCAGAATCGACACCGGGGAGCTGTTTTTT
TRBV6-6	TRBJ1-2	NA	11	NA	CASSPGHGYTF	TGTGCCAGCAGCCCAGGGCATGGCTACACCTTC
TRBV12-2	TRBJ2-7	NA	14	NA	CASRFFRRANEQYF	TGTGCAAGTCGCTTTTTCCGCAGGGCAAACGAGCAGTACTTC
TRBV6-5	TRBJ1-5	NA	16	TRBD1	CASSYSADRVNQPQHF	TGTGCCAGCAGTTACTCAGCCGACAGGGTCAATCAGCCCCAGCATTTT
TRBV7-8	TRBJ1-1	once	13	NA	CASSLAREGEAFF	TGTGCCAGCAGCTTAGCCAGGGAGGGTGAAGCTTTCTTT
TRBV18	TRBJ1-2	NA	16	TRBD1	CASSPRGQANNYGYTF	TGTGCCAGCTCACCACGGGGACAGGCCAATAACTATGGCTACACCTTC
TRBV18	TRBJ1-5	NA	15	NA	CASSSQGGGGQPQHF	TGTGCCAGCTCATCCCAGGGAGGGGGAGGTCAGCCCCAGCATTTT
TRBV11-2	TRBJ1-2	NA	13	TRBD1	CASSSGQDYGYTF	TGTGCCAGCAGCTCCGGACAGGACTATGGCTACACCTTC
TRBV7-2	TRBJ2-1	NA	12	NA	CASSFWAGEQFF	TGTGCCAGCAGCTTTTGGGCCGGTGAGCAGTTCTTC
TRBV4-1	TRBJ2-6	NA	19	TRBD1	CASSRVSYLQGAGANVLTF	TGCGCCAGCAGCCGAGTTAGTTACCTCCAGGGGGCTGGGGCCAACGTCCTGACTTTC
TRBV5-1	TRBJ1-3	NA	16	NA	CASSSQGPHSGNTIYF	TGCGCCAGCAGCTCACAGGGACCCCACTCTGGAAACACCATATATTTT
TRBV28	TRBJ2-7	NA	15	NA	CASSAPGLGIYEQYF	TGTGCCAGCAGTGCGCCGGGGTTGGGTATCTACGAGCAGTACTTC
TRBV6-6	TRBJ1-1	NA	15	TRBD1	CASSDPTGKGTEAFF	TGTGCCAGCAGTGATCCGACAGGGAAAGGCACTGAAGCTTTCTTT
TRBV18	TRBJ1-4	NA	15	NA	CASSPTRRSNEKLFF	TGTGCCAGCTCACCCACTAGGAGGAGTAATGAAAAACTGTTTTTT
TRBV5-1	TRBJ2-2	NA	14	TRBD1	CASSPRTGTGELFF	TGCGCCAGCAGCCCACGGACAGGGACCGGGGAGCTGTTTTTT
TRBV18	TRBJ2-7	NA	13	NA	CASSPAGPEEQYF	TGTGCCAGCTCACCTGCGGGGCCAGAGGAGCAGTACTTC
TRBV24-1	TRBJ2-4	NA	11	NA	CATSDTGTQYF	TGTGCCACCAGTGACACCGGGACACAGTACTTC
TRBV18	TRBJ2-2	once	14	NA	CASSQGQNTGELFF	TGTGCCAGCTCGCAGGGACAGAACACCGGGGAGCTGTTTTTT
TRBV19	TRBJ2-6	NA	15	NA	CASSRQSSGANVLTF	TGTGCCAGTAGTAGACAGAGCTCTGGGGCCAACGTCCTGACTTTC
TRBV11-2	TRBJ1-4	NA	15	NA	CASSLFGGFNEKLFF	TGTGCCAGCAGCTTATTTGGCGGATTCAATGAAAAACTGTTTTTT
TRBV6-1	TRBJ1-5	NA	14	NA	CASSEQQRGQPQHF	TGTGCCAGCAGTGAACAGCAGAGAGGACAGCCCCAGCATTTT
TRBV7-9	TRBJ2-1	NA	14	NA	CASSWGVSYNEQFF	TGTGCCAGCAGCTGGGGGGTGTCCTACAATGAGCAGTTCTTC
TRBV15	TRBJ2-2	NA	15	NA	CATSREYLGNGELFF	TGTGCCACCAGCAGAGAGTATCTGGGCAACGGGGAGCTGTTTTTT
TRBV9	TRBJ2-7	NA	17	TRBD1	CASSVGLGGGSSLEQYF	TGTGCCAGCAGCGTAGGTCTAGGGGGCGGCAGCTCCCTCGAGCAGTACTTC
TRBV9	TRBJ1-1	NA	14	NA	CASSPMTVNTEAFF	TGTGCCAGCAGCCCGATGACAGTCAACACTGAAGCTTTCTTT
TRBV2	TRBJ1-5	NA	14	TRBD1	CASSETGSNQPQHF	TGTGCCAGCAGTGAGACAGGGAGCAATCAGCCCCAGCATTTT
TRBV19	TRBJ2-6	NA	17	NA	CASSGATWGSGANVLTF	TGTGCCAGTAGTGGGGCGACCTGGGGCTCTGGGGCCAACGTCCTGACTTTC
TRBV7-9	TRBJ1-6	NA	17	NA	CASSLEGPAPRNSPLHF	TGTGCCAGCAGCTTAGAGGGGCCAGCCCCCCGGAATTCACCCCTCCACTTT
TRBV27	TRBJ1-1	NA	13	NA	CASSFLVGTEAFF	TGTGCCAGCAGTTTTCTTGTCGGCACTGAAGCTTTCTTT